This passage covers 10 T cell receptor beta chains from one sample sequenced in a study of shared clonotypes between healthy human individuals (dated by TCRdb to the early 2020s). Library prep was done by the immunoSEQ multiplex PCR assay. TCRdb took this table from immuneACCESS and kept in-frame rearrangements with V and J called. Such tables lack part of the clones; where checked against another copy, unresolved V genes explain under half of the gap, and the rest is unexplained. The table for this sample lists hundreds of thousands of clones; 90% to 96% of them were counted only once. About 0.057% of the sample belongs to the ten largest clones. Sequences were obtained from naive CD4+ T cells sorted from blood. Explained via the paper, the cell subset or site label denotes: CD45RA+ positively selected. The receptors shown here come from a woman in her twenties or thirties in good health.

The genes are TRBV27 and TRBJ1-5; D remains unclear. Germline lookup yields CDR1 MNHEY and CDR2 SMNVEV (reference sequence). V shed 7 bases and J shed 0 bases, with 13 bases lying between them. The CDR3 is 15 amino acids. CDR3: CASKHSDGSNQPQHF. The CDR3 DNA reads as TGTGCCAGCAAACACTCGGACGGTAGCAATCAGCCCCAGCATTTT.

The V call is TRBV5-1, the J call TRBJ1-2; D unresolved. Trimming cost V 2 bases and J 1 base, with 6 bases left between them. CDR3 length equals 13 residues. Germline V gene data show CDR1 as SGHRS and CDR2 as YFSETQ. CDR3 region: CASSFNINYGYTF. Here the CDR3 DNA reads TGCGCCAGCAGCTTTAACATTAACTATGGCTACACCTTC.

The V call is TRBV5-5, the J call TRBJ1-5; D uncertain. There are 14 residues in the CDR3. Germline V gene data show CDR1 as SGHKS and CDR2 as YYEKEE (reference sequence). Trimming removed 2 bases at V and 6 bases at J, with 12 bases between. CDR3 residues: CASSFSPLIQPQHF. CDR3 nucleotide sequence: TGTGCCAGCAGCTTCAGCCCATTAATTCAGCCCCAGCATTTT. The entire variable domain, with the rest obtained from reference TRBV5-5 and TRBJ1-5, is as follows: DAGVTQSPTHLIKTRGQQVTLRCSPISGHKSVSWYQQVLGQGPQFIFQYYEKEERGRGNFPDRFSARQFPNYSSELNVNALLLGDSALYLCASSFSPLIQPQHFGDGTRLSIL.

The chain employs TRBV5-1 and TRBJ1-3; the D gene is possibly TRBD1 (5 bases). Per the germline V gene, CDR1 is SGHRS and CDR2 is YFSETQ. The CDR3 has 14 amino acids. Between the trimmed V and J ends, which lost 1 base and 2 bases, there was a span of 7 bases. DNA for the CDR3: TGCGCCAGCAGCTTGCAGGGCCCTGGAAACACCATATATTTT. It encodes CASSLQGPGNTIYF.

CDR3 nucleotides: TGTGCCAGCAGTGACTCCCAGGGTTCCGAGCAGTACTTC. Its protein is CASSDSQGSEQYF. The J gene is TRBJ2-7, the V gene TRBV6-1; possible D gene TRBD1, 5 bases. Between the trimmed V and J ends, which lost 3 bases and 6 bases, there was a span of 12 bases. Per the germline V gene, CDR1 is MNHNS and CDR2 is SASEGT. This CDR3 has 13 residues.

The chain recombines TRBV4-1 with TRBJ1-2; D is unclear. CDR1 and CDR2 (germline): MGHRA, YSYEKL. This CDR3 has 15 residues. Trimming removed 2 bases at V and 8 bases at J, with 18 bases between. This CDR3 reads CASSQLPGNNRGYTF. The CDR3, as DNA: TGCGCCAGCAGCCAACTTCCGGGGAATAATAGAGGCTACACCTTC.

The CDR3 region has the DNA TGTGCCAGCAGCCTGGCCGGGACGGAACCCTACGAGCAGTACTTC. The encoded protein is CASSLAGTEPYEQYF. This chain connects TRBV28 to TRBJ2-7; D may match TRBD1 or TRBD2 (5 bases each). The germline gives CDR1 MDHEN, CDR2 SYDVKM. V was pared by 6 bases and J by 2 bases, with 17 bases between. The CDR3 spans 15 residues.

The rearrangement uses TRBV19 and TRBJ2-1, with 8 bases aligning to TRBD2. The CDR3 runs 16 residues. Germline values: CDR1 LNHDA, CDR2 SQIVND (reference sequence). The J segment lost 7 bases and the V segment lost 1 base, leaving 9 bases of the junction unmatched. DNA of the CDR3: TGTGCCAGTAGTATAGGGGAGATAGCGGGGCCAAATGAGCAGTTCTTC. Translating it yields CASSIGEIAGPNEQFF.

The chain recombines TRBV5-1 with TRBJ2-6; no definite D call. V was shortened by 4 bases and J by 0 bases, with 8 bases between the two germline ends. CDR1 is SGHRS, CDR2 YFSETQ, per germline. The CDR3 sequence is 15 residues long. DNA of the CDR3: TGCGCCAGCAGCGCCCCCAACTCTGGGGCCAACGTCCTGACTTTC. Amino acid sequence: CASSAPNSGANVLTF.

The chain carries TRBV9 and TRBJ2-7; the match to TRBD1 covers 9 bases. CDR1 and CDR2 (germline): SGDLS, YYNGEE. Trimming cost V 3 bases and J 4 bases; bases outside gene matches: 5. This CDR3 is 14 amino acids long. CDR3 sequence: CASSAPGQGYEQYF. DNA for the CDR3: TGTGCCAGCAGCGCCCCGGGACAGGGTTACGAGCAGTACTTC.